One sample yielded the 7 T cell receptor beta chains listed below, sequenced in a study of T cells after yellow fever vaccination. TCRdb passed the 5' RACE reads through MiXCR, listing each CDR3 protein once. Among some 560,000 distinct CDR3 sequences listed, about 17% were seen once. This specimen was PBMCs, taken 5 days after the first yellow fever vaccination. The source of these receptors is a man aged 18 to 35 who received the YFV17D yellow fever vaccine.

The chain combines TRBV12-3 or TRBV12-4 with TRBJ2-5; 7 bases match TRBD1. CDR3 length equals 13 residues. With V trimmed by 2 bases and J by 6 bases, 3 bases remained unmatched. CDR3 loop: CASSLNRGKTQYF. In DNA form, the CDR3 reads TGTGCCAGCAGTTTAAACAGGGGCAAGACCCAGTACTTC.

This clonotype appeared many times. The chain has TRBV12-3 or TRBV12-4 and TRBJ2-1; D may correspond to TRBD1 or TRBD2 (5 bases each). CDR3 length equals 15 residues. Deletions cut 5 bases from V and 5 bases from J, with 16 bases between. CDR3 nucleotides: TGTGCCAGCAGTAGAGCAGTCGGGGCCCACAATGAGCAGTTCTTC. Protein: CASSRAVGAHNEQFF.

This clonotype showed up just a few times. This chain links TRBV7-9 with TRBJ2-2, with a tentative D call TRBD2 (6 bases). Germline CDR1 and CDR2: SEHNR and FQNEAQ (reference sequence). V gave up 4 bases and J gave up 0 bases, with 15 bases separating them. The CDR3 is made up of 17 amino acids. The CDR3 reads CASSSDRRGANTGELFF. As DNA, the CDR3 is TGTGCCAGCAGCTCAGATAGGAGGGGAGCGAACACCGGGGAGCTGTTTTTT.

The J gene is TRBJ1-1, the V gene TRBV7-8, with D possibly TRBD1 on 5 matching bases. From germline, CDR1 is SGHVS and CDR2 FQNEAQ. CDR3 length: 15 amino acids. The germline V and J ends were trimmed by 0 bases and 3 bases, with 11 bases remaining between them. CDR3 DNA sequence: TGTGCCAGCAGCTTAGCGAGGGGCGCCTACACTGAAGCTTTCTTT. Translated: CASSLARGAYTEAFF.

This clonotype was seen a few times. The chain couples TRBV20-1 to TRBJ2-5, with 7 positions matching TRBD1. This CDR3 is 14 amino acids long. The germline CDR1 and CDR2 sequences are DFQATT and SNEGSKA (reference sequence). V shed 3 bases, J shed 5 bases, and the junction held 9 bases outside the gene matches. The CDR3 bases are TGCAGTGCTAGGGCCGGGACAGTAGGCGAGACCCAGTACTTC. This codes for CSARAGTVGETQYF.

The chain is built from TRBV5-5 and TRBJ2-1; D not resolved. CDR1 and CDR2 from the germline V gene are SGHKS and YYEKEE (reference sequence). The CDR3 spans 16 residues. Trimming cost V 4 bases and J 3 bases, with 17 bases left between them. CDR3 in DNA: TGTGCCAGCAGCGGAAGGTGGCCCCCGAACTACAATGAGCAGTTCTTC. Amino acids: CASSGRWPPNYNEQFF.

This clonotype turned up a few times. CDR3 bases: TGTGCCAGCAGCTTTAGGGTTATTCAGGGAAGGGAGACCCAGTACTTC. This encodes CASSFRVIQGRETQYF. The chain carries TRBV7-2 and TRBJ2-5; a weak D match, TRBD1 (5 bases). The CDR3 length is 16 residues. Germline CDR1 reads SGHTA; CDR2 reads FQGNSA. With 3 bases removed from V and 5 bases from J, the gap between germline ends came to 19 bases. The entire variable domain, with the rest obtained from reference TRBV7-2 and TRBJ2-5, is as follows: GAGVSQSPSNKVTEKGKDVELRCDPISGHTALYWYRQSLGQGLEFLIYFQGNSAPDKSGLPSDRFSAERTGGSVSTLTIQRTQQEDSAVYLCASSFRVIQGRETQYFGPGTRLLVL.